The rows below give T cell receptor beta chains drawn from one sample of a study of T-cell reconstitution after alpha-beta-depleted transplantation in children. TCRdb ran MiXCR on the PCR reads and lists one entry per CDR3 protein. Found here are under 400,000 distinct CDR3 sequences, 20% to 30% of them singletons; the top ten hold about a tenth. Sequencing was performed on PBMCs, mostly from graft donor cells, taken 180 days after TCRalphabeta/CD19-depleted stem cell transplant. The receptors here all came from a male patient younger than 18 who had a stem cell transplant for acute lymphoblastic leukemia, so the T cells may come from the graft donor. Each CDR3 is given with its conserved first and last residue. The D gene is left open where the match is weak. Clone sizes are given selectively: once, few, many, or a class where the clone is expanded.

>.|TRBJ1-5|TRBV7-2|.
TGTGCCAGCAGCGACCCGTGGGACCAGCCCCAGCATTTT
CASSDPWDQPQHF
>.|TRBJ2-7|TRBV6-1|TRBD1
TGTGCCAGCACCCCGGCCGGGACAGGGGATCACGAGCAGTACTTC
CASTPAGTGDHEQYF
>.|TRBJ1-5|TRBV10-2|.
TGCGCCAGCATAGAACAGATTTATAGCAATCAGCCCCAGCATTTT
CASIEQIYSNQPQHF
>few|TRBJ2-4|TRBV20-1|TRBD1
TGCAGTGCTACTTATAGGGGGCTAGCCAAAAACATTCAGTACTTC
CSATYRGLAKNIQYF
>.|TRBJ2-2|TRBV7-3|.
TGTGCCAGCAGCTTACTCGCTGAGGGGGAGCTGTTTTTT
CASSLLAEGELFF
>.|TRBJ2-1|TRBV5-1|.
TGCGCCAGCAGCTTATTTACAGGGAGGGTCAATGAGCAGTTCTTC
CASSLFTGRVNEQFF
>.|TRBJ2-7|TRBV5-1|.
TGCGCCAGCAGACCTTCCGGGGCAGGCATCGCCCTATGGGAGTACGAGCAGTACTTC
CASRPSGAGIALWEYEQYF
>.|TRBJ2-1|TRBV19|TRBD2
TGTGCCAGTAGTATCCTAGCGGGAGCGGGAGGTAATGAGCAGTTCTTC
CASSILAGAGGNEQFF
>few|TRBJ2-3|TRBV12-3/TRBV12-4|.
TGTGCCAGCAGTTTAGGAGTCAGGGTGAGCACAGATACGCAGTATTTT
CASSLGVRVSTDTQYF
>few|TRBJ2-1|TRBV6-5|.
TGTGCCAGCAGTTACTCGGGGGACGGTAGCTCCTACAATGAGCAGTTCTTC
CASSYSGDGSSYNEQFF
>.|TRBJ2-7|TRBV18|.
TGTGCCAGCTCACCACAGGGGACGGGCGAGCAGTACTTC
CASSPQGTGEQYF
>once|TRBJ2-1|TRBV7-9|.
TGTGCCAGCAGCATTTCCGGGACTGCCTCCTACAATGAGCAGTTCTTC
CASSISGTASYNEQFF
>.|TRBJ2-3|TRBV6-5|.
TGTGCCAGCAGTTACTCTGGGGGATCCTCTTTGGCAGATACGCAGTATTTT
CASSYSGGSSLADTQYF
>.|TRBJ2-3|TRBV7-3|.
TGTGCCAGCAGCTTAATTGCCGGGAAGGGGTCAGATACGCAGTATTTT
CASSLIAGKGSDTQYF
>few|TRBJ2-3|TRBV11-1|TRBD2
TGTGCCAGCAGCTCCGCCCCCTGGGTAGCGGGTCGAGTGGGAGATACGCAGTATTTT
CASSSAPWVAGRVGDTQYF
>few|TRBJ2-4|TRBV4-1|.
TGCGCCAGCAGCCAAGATGAAGAAACCAAAAACATTCAGTACTTC
CASSQDEETKNIQYF
>.|TRBJ2-1|TRBV20-1|TRBD2
TGCAGTGCTACTACTTGGGGACTAGCGGCCTACAATGAGCAGTTCTTC
CSATTWGLAAYNEQFF
>.|TRBJ2-3|TRBV12-3/TRBV12-4|TRBD2
TGTGCCAGCAGTTTAGCCCGACTAGCGGGAGGGCATAGGGGAGATACGCAGTATTTT
CASSLARLAGGHRGDTQYF
>few|TRBJ2-7|TRBV7-9|TRBD2
TGTGCCAGCAGCCCCGGGACTAGCGGGAGGCTTTACGAGCAGTACTTC
CASSPGTSGRLYEQYF
>few|TRBJ2-1|TRBV2|.
TGTGCCAGCAGCCCGTCTCTAGCGACCTACAATGAGCAGTTCTTC
CASSPSLATYNEQFF
>few|TRBJ2-5|TRBV3-1|TRBD2
TGTGCCAGCAGCCCAGCCCTAGCGGGTGTGGGAGAGACCCAGTACTTC
CASSPALAGVGETQYF
>.|TRBJ2-7|TRBV12-3/TRBV12-4|.
TGTGCCAGCAGGGGTGCCCGACTACCCTACGAGCAGTACTTC
CASRGARLPYEQYF
>.|TRBJ1-5|TRBV12-5|.
TGTGCTAGTGGTTTTGGTCAGCCCCAGCATTTT
CASGFGQPQHF
>.|TRBJ2-2|TRBV4-1|.
TGCGCCAGCAGCCAAGTTTCGCTCGGCACCGGGGAGCTGTTTTTT
CASSQVSLGTGELFF
>.|TRBJ1-6|TRBV7-6|.
TGTGCCAGCAGACCTGGACCCACAGGTTTCGACGATTCACCCCTCCACTTT
CASRPGPTGFDDSPLHF
>.|TRBJ1-4|TRBV20-1|.
TGCAGTGCTAGGGGGGGGGCTAATGAAAAACTGTTTTTT
CSARGGANEKLFF
>few|TRBJ2-3|TRBV21-1|.
TGTGCCAGCAGTCTAAAGGGAGTCTCGGGAACAGATACGCAGTATTTT
CASSLKGVSGTDTQYF
>few|TRBJ2-7|TRBV2|.
TGTGCCAGCAGTGACGGGCGCGTCTCCTACGAGCAGTACTTC
CASSDGRVSYEQYF
>.|TRBJ2-6|TRBV7-9|.
TGTGCCAGCAGCCCGCGGACAGCAGAATCTGGGGCCAACGTCCTGACTTTC
CASSPRTAESGANVLTF
>few|TRBJ2-5|TRBV2|.
TGTGCCAGCAGTGATGGGTTGCGAGAGACCCAGTACTTC
CASSDGLRETQYF
>few|TRBJ1-1|TRBV5-1|TRBD1
TGCGCCAGCAGCTGGGGGACAGGGGCCGTCGGAGCTTTCTTT
CASSWGTGAVGAFF
>.|TRBJ1-2|TRBV12-3/TRBV12-4|.
TGTGCCAGCAGTCCGGGATTTGCGGGAGGAAACTATGGCTACACCTTC
CASSPGFAGGNYGYTF
>many|TRBJ2-5|TRBV5-1|.
TGCGCCAGCAGCTTGGCCTACTCGGAGACCCAGTACTTC
CASSLAYSETQYF
>many|TRBJ2-3|TRBV7-9|TRBD2
TGTGCCAGCAGCCGTGGACTAGCGGGAGATCCAGATACGCAGTATTTT
CASSRGLAGDPDTQYF
>.|TRBJ1-5|TRBV19|.
TGTGCCAGTAGTATAGGCAGGGATCAGCCCCAGCATTTT
CASSIGRDQPQHF
>few|TRBJ1-5|TRBV20-1|TRBD1
TGCAGTGCTAGAGATGGGCGGCAGGGGGAGGGTCAGCCCCAGCATTTT
CSARDGRQGEGQPQHF
>many|TRBJ2-5|TRBV4-1|.
TGCGCCAGCAGCCAGACGGCTTGGGACCGGGGGAACCAAGAGACCCAGTACTTC
CASSQTAWDRGNQETQYF
>few|TRBJ2-2|TRBV9|.
TGTGCCAGCAGCGTAGGACAGGTTAACACCGGGGAGCTGTTTTTT
CASSVGQVNTGELFF
>.|TRBJ2-2|TRBV24-1|.
TGTGCCACCAGTGATTTCGGGGGAACCGGGACCGGGGAGCTGTTTTTT
CATSDFGGTGTGELFF
>few|TRBJ2-3|TRBV28|TRBD1
TGTGCCAGCAGTGCCGACAGGGAAGGGACAGATACGCAGTATTTT
CASSADREGTDTQYF
>.|TRBJ2-7|TRBV5-1|TRBD2
TGCGCCAGCAGCTTGGATGGACTAGCGGGAATCCCCTACGAGCAGTACTTC
CASSLDGLAGIPYEQYF
>.|TRBJ2-3|TRBV5-8|.
TGTGCCAGCAGCTATACTATCTACTCCGCTAGCACAGATACGCAGTATTTT
CASSYTIYSASTDTQYF